This T cell receptor (beta chain) was retrieved from a study of cytotoxic CD8 clonotypes in ibrutinib-treated CLL. At the level of the study: For this cohort, patients were some 12 relapsed/refractory and approximately 15 treatment-naive, while fewer than 18 were IGHV unmutated. Samples showed on average around 250,000 productive templates and roughly 90,000 productive rearrangements.

Study-level points and caveats: Treatment saw public clonotypes, which were uncommon, either contract or stay stable. T-cell clonality at baseline went above that of age-matched healthy donors and rose and fell with circulating CD8+ T-cell counts.

Only in-frame clones appear in the TCRdb table, and some are missing; sequencing was by immunoSEQ multiplex PCR. The data hold approximately 12,000 clones, with roughly 60% observed a single time. This clone has just one count. As yet, its antigen is unknown. With V trimmed by 2 bases and J by 7 bases, 6 bases remained unmatched. Per the germline V gene, CDR1 is MGHRA and CDR2 is YSYEKL. The CDR3 is made up of 15 amino acids. This chain joins TRBV4-1 and TRBJ1-2; the match to TRBD1 covers 11 bases. Specimen: PBMCs, collected before ibrutinib treatment. This receptor was identified in a human donor with chronic lymphocytic leukemia. CDR3 amino acids: CASSQPGTGGGGYTF. The CDR3 DNA is TGCGCCAGCAGCCAACCCGGGACAGGGGGAGGTGGCTACACCTTC.